This TCR beta chain was identified during a study of T cells in Graves' hyperthyroidism and ophthalmopathy. Whole-study findings and limits: Expanded thyroid clonotypes (above 0.001) were mostly also found in blood.

This CDR3 has 18 residues. Germline-derived CDR1 and CDR2 are SGHDN and FVKESK. J gave up 8 bases and V 4 bases, and 18 bases lay outside the gene matches. From RNA transcripts, TCR beta CDR3 regions were amplified. HTBI primers were employed in a first-round RT-PCR of the TCR CDR3. TCRdb re-analysed the multiplex PCR reads in MiXCR, keeping a single row per CDR3 protein. The table shows a few hundred thousand distinct CDR3 sequences, with roughly 15% occurring only once. The sample holds a few counts of this clonotype. What it binds is unknown. Patients were excluded for uncontrolled infection, other autoimmune disease, pregnancy or lactation.

Sequencing input: blood. This chain joins TRBV14 and TRBJ2-1, with 9 bases aligning to TRBD2. This TCR was sampled from a middle-aged woman with Graves' ophthalmopathy. The CDR3 loop is CASSPRWGAGGPGDEQFF. DNA for the CDR3: TGTGCCAGCAGCCCCCGATGGGGGGCGGGAGGGCCGGGTGATGAGCAGTTCTTC.